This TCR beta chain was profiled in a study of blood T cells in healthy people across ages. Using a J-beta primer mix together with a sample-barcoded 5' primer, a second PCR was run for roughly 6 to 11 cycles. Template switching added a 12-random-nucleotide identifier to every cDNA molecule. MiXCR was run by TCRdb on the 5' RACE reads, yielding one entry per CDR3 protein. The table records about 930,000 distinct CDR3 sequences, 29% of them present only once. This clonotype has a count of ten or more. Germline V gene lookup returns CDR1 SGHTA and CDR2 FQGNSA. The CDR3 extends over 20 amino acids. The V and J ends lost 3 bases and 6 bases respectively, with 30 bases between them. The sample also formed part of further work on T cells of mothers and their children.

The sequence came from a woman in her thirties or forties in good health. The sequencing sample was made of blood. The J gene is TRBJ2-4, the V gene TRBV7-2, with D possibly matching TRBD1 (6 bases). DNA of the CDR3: TGTGCCAGCAGCTTGGTCCTCCTGCCTTCTGGCAGGGGCTTAGGAAACATTCAGTACTTC. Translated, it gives CASSLVLLPSGRGLGNIQYF.